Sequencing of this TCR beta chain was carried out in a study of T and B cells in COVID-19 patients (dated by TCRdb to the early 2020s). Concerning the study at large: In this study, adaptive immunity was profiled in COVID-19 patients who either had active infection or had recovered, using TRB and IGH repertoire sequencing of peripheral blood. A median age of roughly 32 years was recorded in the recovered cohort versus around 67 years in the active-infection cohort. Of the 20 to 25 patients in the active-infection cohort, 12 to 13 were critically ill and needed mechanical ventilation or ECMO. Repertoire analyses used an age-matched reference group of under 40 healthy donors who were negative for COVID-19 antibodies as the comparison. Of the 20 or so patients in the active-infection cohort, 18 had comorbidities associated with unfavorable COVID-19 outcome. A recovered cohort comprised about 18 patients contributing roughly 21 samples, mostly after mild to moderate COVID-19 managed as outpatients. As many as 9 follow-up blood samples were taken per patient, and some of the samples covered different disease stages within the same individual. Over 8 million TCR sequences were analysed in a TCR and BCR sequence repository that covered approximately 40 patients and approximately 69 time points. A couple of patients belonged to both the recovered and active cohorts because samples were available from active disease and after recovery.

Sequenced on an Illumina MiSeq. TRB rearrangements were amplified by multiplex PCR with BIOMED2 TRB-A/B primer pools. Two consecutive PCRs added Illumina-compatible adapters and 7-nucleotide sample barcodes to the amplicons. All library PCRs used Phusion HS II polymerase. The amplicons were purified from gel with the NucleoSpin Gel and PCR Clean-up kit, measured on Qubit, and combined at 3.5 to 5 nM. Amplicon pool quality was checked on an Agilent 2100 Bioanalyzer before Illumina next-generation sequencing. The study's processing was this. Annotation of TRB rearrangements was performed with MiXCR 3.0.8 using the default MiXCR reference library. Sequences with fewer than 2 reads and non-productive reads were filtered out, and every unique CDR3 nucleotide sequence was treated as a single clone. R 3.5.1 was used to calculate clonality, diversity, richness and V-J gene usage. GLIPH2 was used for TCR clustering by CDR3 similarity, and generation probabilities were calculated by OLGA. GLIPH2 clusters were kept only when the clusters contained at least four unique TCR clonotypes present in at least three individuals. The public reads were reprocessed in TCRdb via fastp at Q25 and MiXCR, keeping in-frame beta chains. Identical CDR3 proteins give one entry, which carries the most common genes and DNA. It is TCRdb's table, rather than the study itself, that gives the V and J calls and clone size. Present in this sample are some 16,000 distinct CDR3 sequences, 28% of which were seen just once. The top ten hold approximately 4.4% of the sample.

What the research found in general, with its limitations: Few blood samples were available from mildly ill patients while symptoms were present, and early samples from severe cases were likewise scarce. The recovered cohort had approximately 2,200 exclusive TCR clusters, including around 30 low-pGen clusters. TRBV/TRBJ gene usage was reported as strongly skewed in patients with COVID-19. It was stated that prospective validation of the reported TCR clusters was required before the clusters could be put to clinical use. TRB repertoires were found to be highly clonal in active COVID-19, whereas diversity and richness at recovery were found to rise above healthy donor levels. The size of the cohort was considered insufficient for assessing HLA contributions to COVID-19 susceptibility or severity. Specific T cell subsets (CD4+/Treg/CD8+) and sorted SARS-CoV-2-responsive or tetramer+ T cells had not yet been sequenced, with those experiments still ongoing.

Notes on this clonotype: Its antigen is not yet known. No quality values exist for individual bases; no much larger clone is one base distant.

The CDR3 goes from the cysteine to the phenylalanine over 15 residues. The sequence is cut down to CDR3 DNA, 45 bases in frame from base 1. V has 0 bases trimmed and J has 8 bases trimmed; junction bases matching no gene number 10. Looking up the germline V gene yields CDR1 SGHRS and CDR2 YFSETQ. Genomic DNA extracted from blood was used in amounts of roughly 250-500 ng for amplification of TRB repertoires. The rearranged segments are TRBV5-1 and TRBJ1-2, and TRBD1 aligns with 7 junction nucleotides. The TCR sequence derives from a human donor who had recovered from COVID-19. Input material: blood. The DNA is TGCGCCAGCAGCTTGGACGGACAGGCCTCTGTGGGCTACACCTTC. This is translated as CASSLDGQASVGYTF.